This passage covers 6 T cell receptor beta chains from one sample sequenced in a study of draining lymph node invasion in breast cancer. Cells sorted as CD4+ CD45RA- CD25- were taken as memory conventional CD4 T cells. Using its own MiXCR run on the bulk RNA-seq reads, TCRdb lists one record per CDR3 protein. The data show about 2,900 distinct CDR3 sequences, 80% to 85% seen once. The sequenced sample consisted of sorted memory CD4+ effector T cells from a lymph node. The receptors shown here come from a female donor with luminal breast cancer.

The chain combines TRBV5-1 with TRBJ1-3; D call uncertain. This CDR3 contains 16 residues. Germline loops: CDR1 SGHRS, CDR2 YFSETQ. The V end was cut by 4 bases, the J end by 5 bases, with 19 bases between. CDR3 loop: CASSTGPAGTRNTIYF. Here the CDR3 DNA reads TGCGCCAGCAGCACCGGACCCGCCGGCACGAGAAACACCATATATTTT.

The chain uses TRBV18 and TRBJ1-1; D might be TRBD1 (5 bases). Trimming removed 3 bases at V and 3 bases at J, with 11 bases between. CDR3 length: 14 amino acids. Germline CDR1 reads KGHSH; CDR2 reads LQKENI. The CDR3 nucleotides read TGTGCCAGCTCACCGAGAAGGGGAGACACTGAAGCTTTCTTT. Protein sequence: CASSPRRGDTEAFF.

The CDR3: CASSIRVSGSREQYF. The CDR3 DNA is TGTGCCAGTAGTATACGGGTCAGCGGGAGCCGCGAGCAGTACTTC. This chain joins TRBV19 and TRBJ2-7, with 8 bases aligning to TRBD2. This CDR3 comprises 15 residues. Germline CDR1 reads LNHDA; CDR2 reads SQIVND (reference sequence). V lost 2 bases to trimming and J lost 6 bases; unmatched junction nucleotides: 9.

The chain uses TRBV28 and TRBJ2-7; 9 positions match TRBD1. V was pared by 7 bases and J by 5 bases, with 12 bases of the junction left unmatched. Germline values: CDR1 MDHEN, CDR2 SYDVKM. The CDR3 consists of 15 residues. The CDR3 spells CASTPGDRVGHEQYF. CDR3 sequence (DNA): TGTGCCAGCACCCCCGGGGACAGGGTGGGCCACGAGCAGTACTTC. The full variable domain, its missing parts supplied by reference TRBV28 and TRBJ2-7, is DVKVTQSSRYLVKRTGEKVFLECVQDMDHENMFWYRQDPGLGLRLIYFSYDVKMKEKGDIPEGYSVSREKKERFSLILESASTNQTSMYLCASTPGDRVGHEQYFGPGTRLTVT.

This chain connects TRBV29-1 to TRBJ2-7, with D unclear. With 4 bases removed from V and 2 bases from J, the gap between germline ends came to 12 bases. CDR1 and CDR2 from the germline V gene are SQVTM and ANQGSEA. The CDR3 sequence is 13 residues long. The CDR3 sequence is CSVVVQSTYEQYF. The CDR3 coding sequence is TGCAGCGTTGTAGTTCAGAGCACCTACGAGCAGTACTTC.

The V call is TRBV7-2, the J call TRBJ2-2, with TRBD1 as a possible D gene (6 bases). Trimming pared 5 bases from V and 6 bases from J, leaving 22 bases between. This CDR3 has 17 residues. Germline loops: CDR1 SGHTA, CDR2 FQGNSA. CDR3 DNA: TGTGCCAGCAGCCACGAGGGCGTGGGGGCGGTCCCCGGGGAGCTGTTTTTT. This encodes CASSHEGVGAVPGELFF.